The clone carrying this TCR beta chain was observed at least ten times. The data stem from a study of blood T cell repertoires in COVID-19. Study summary: Nucleic acid was either cDNA or gDNA, and it came from T cells, B-cell-depleted T cells, or PBMCs.

Original data processing: Estimated nucleated cell counts came from reference gene primer amplification. Libraries were prepared by immunoSEQ multiplex PCR; TCRdb keeps only in-frame clonotypes and omits some of them. V and J calls and clone size are copied from that table; D and trimming were computed from the DNA. There are approximately 270,000 clones in the sample; roughly 86% occur only once, and just under 9% lies in the top ten. Trimming at V came to 1 base and at J to 6 bases, leaving 13 bases not matched to a gene. CDR3 size: 17 residues. Germline CDR1 MGHRA, CDR2 YSYEKL. Source material: peripheral blood. This TCR was sampled from a middle-aged man with active or convalescent COVID-19. The J gene is TRBJ2-3, the V gene TRBV4-1, with TRBD2 matching 7 bases. In DNA, the CDR3 is TGCGCCAGCAGCCAAGTCATGGTGCGGGGGATCGGGGATACGCAGTATTTT. Its protein is CASSQVMVRGIGDTQYF.